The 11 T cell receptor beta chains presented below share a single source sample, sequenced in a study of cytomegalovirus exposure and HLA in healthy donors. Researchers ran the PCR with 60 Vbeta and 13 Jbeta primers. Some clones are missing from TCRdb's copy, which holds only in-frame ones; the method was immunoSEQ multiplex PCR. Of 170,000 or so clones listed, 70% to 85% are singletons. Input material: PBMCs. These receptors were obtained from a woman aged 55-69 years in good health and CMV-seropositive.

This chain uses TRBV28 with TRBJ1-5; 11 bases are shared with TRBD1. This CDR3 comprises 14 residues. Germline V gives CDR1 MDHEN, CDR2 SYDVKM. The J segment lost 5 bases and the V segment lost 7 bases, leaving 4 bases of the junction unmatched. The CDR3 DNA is TGTGCCAGCACCAGGACAGGGGGCGATCAGCCCCAGCATTTT. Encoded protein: CASTRTGGDQPQHF.

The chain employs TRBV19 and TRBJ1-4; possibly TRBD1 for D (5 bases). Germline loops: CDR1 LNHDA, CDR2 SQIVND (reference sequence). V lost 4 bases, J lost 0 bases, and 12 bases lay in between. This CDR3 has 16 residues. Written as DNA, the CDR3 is TGTGCCAGTAGTAGGTCGTTAGGGGCAACTAATGAAAAACTGTTTTTT. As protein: CASSRSLGATNEKLFF. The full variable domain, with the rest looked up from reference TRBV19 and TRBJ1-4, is DGGITQSPKYLFRKEGQNVTLSCEQNLNHDAMYWYRQDPGQGLRLIYYSQIVNDFQKGDIAEGYSVSREKKESFPLTVTSAQKNPTAFYLCASSRSLGATNEKLFFGSGTQLSVL.

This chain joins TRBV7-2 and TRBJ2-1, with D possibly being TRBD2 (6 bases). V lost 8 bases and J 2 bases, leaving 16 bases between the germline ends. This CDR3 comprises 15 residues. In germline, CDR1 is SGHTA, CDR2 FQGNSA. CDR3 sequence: CASSGDGGAYNEQFF. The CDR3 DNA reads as TGTGCCAGCTCGGGGGATGGCGGGGCCTACAATGAGCAGTTCTTC.

This CDR3 is CASSPRGIGNTEAFF. CDR3 bases: TGTGCCAGCTCACCACGAGGGATCGGGAACACTGAAGCTTTCTTT. The chain carries TRBV18 and TRBJ1-1; no firm D call. This CDR3 is 15 amino acids long. The V gene's germline CDR1 is KGHSH and CDR2 LQKENI. The V gene lost 1 base and the J gene lost 1 base, with 10 bases spanning the gap.

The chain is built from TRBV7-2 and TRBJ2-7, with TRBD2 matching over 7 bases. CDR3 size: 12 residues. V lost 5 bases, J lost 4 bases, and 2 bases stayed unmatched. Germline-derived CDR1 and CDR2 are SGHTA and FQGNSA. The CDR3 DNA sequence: TGTGCCAGCAGCCGGACTAGTTACGAGCAGTACTTC. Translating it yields CASSRTSYEQYF.

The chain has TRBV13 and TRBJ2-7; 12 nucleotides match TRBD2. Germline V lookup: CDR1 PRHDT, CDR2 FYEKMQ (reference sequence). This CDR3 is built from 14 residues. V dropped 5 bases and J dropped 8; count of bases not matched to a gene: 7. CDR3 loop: CASSRGLAGPKQYF. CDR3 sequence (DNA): TGTGCCAGCAGCCGAGGACTAGCGGGACCGAAGCAGTACTTC.

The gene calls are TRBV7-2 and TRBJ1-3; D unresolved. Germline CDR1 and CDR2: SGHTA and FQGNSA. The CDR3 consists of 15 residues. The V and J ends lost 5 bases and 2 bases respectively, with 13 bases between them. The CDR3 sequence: CASSPGWQAGNTIYF. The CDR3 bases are TGTGCCAGCAGCCCAGGTTGGCAGGCTGGAAACACCATATATTTT.

For the CDR3, the DNA is TGTGCCAGCAGCTTTTCCGGGTCTAATGAAAAACTGTTTTTT. Protein sequence: CASSFSGSNEKLFF. The chain links TRBV7-6 to TRBJ1-4; D is undetermined. In germline, CDR1 is SGHVS, CDR2 FNYEAQ. V was clipped by 3 bases and J by 3 bases, with 8 bases between them. The CDR3 contains 14 residues.

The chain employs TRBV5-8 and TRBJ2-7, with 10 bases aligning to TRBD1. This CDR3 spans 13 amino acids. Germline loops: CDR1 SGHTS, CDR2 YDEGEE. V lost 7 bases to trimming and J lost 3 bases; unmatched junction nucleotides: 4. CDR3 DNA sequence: TGTGCCAGCGGCCGGGACAGGGGCTACGAGCAGTACTTC. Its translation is CASGRDRGYEQYF.

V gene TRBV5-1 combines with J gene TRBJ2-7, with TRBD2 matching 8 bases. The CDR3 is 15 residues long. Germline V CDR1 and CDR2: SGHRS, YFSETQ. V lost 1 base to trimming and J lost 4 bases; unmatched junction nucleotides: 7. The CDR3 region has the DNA TGCGCCAGCAGCTTGTGGGTAGCGGGACCATACGAGCAGTACTTC. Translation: CASSLWVAGPYEQYF. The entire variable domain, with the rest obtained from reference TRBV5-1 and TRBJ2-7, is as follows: KAGVTQTPRYLIKTRGQQVTLSCSPISGHRSVSWYQQTPGQGLQFLFEYFSETQRNKGNFPGRFSGRQFSNSRSEMNVSTLELGDSALYLCASSLWVAGPYEQYFGPGTRLTVT.

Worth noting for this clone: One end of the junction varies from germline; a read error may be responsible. The CDR3 coding sequence is TGCGCCAGCAGCCAAATCCCGGGGATAGCCAAAAACAGTCAGTACTTC. Protein sequence: CASSQIPGIAKNSQYF. The chain links TRBV4-1 to TRBJ2-4, with D possibly TRBD2 on 5 matching bases. This CDR3 is 16 amino acids long. Per the germline V gene, CDR1 is MGHRA and CDR2 is YSYEKL.